The TCR beta chain described here comes from a study of cytomegalovirus exposure and HLA in healthy donors. Primers included in the PCR were 60 Vbeta and 13 Jbeta primers. Produced via immunoSEQ multiplex PCR; TCRdb's table is partial and in-frame only. The sample contains about 120,000 clones, roughly 80% of which appear only once. The CDR3 is 14 amino acids. Germline V CDR1 and CDR2: ENHRY, SYGVKD. Trimming cost V 3 bases and J 5 bases; bases outside gene matches: 5. V usage is TRBV10-3 and J usage is TRBJ1-2, with 8 bases lining up with TRBD1. The specimen was PBMCs. This TCR was recovered from a man aged 45 to 65 in good health and CMV-seronegative. The CDR3 loop is CAISDDRGLYGYTF. CDR3 in DNA: TGTGCCATCAGTGACGACAGGGGTTTGTATGGCTACACCTTC.